A single sample is the source of the 12 T cell receptor beta chains below, sequenced in a study of cytomegalovirus exposure and HLA in healthy donors. The repertoire was sequenced with immunoSEQ multiplex PCR; TCRdb's copy has only in-frame clones and lacks some. The sample carries 180,000 or so clones, 86% recorded once. Material: PBMCs. The receptors shown here come from a man younger than 40 in good health and CMV-seropositive.

V and J are TRBV2 and TRBJ2-3; tentative D call: TRBD2 (6 bases). This CDR3 has 13 residues. Germline V CDR1 and CDR2: SNHLY, FYNNEI. V was pared by 6 bases and J by 2 bases, with 9 bases between. CDR3 nucleotide sequence: TGTGCCAGCAGCCCGGACTACACAGATACGCAGTATTTT. This encodes CASSPDYTDTQYF.

The chain uses TRBV19 and TRBJ1-2, with TRBD1 matching over 8 bases. The CDR3 sequence is 13 residues long. V shed 6 bases, J shed 5 bases, and the junction held 5 bases outside the gene matches. The germline CDR1 and CDR2 sequences are LNHDA and SQIVND (reference sequence). The CDR3 sequence: CASRTTGEYGYTF. CDR3 sequence (DNA): TGTGCCAGTAGGACGACAGGGGAGTATGGCTACACCTTC.

The gene calls are TRBV11-2 and TRBJ2-7; D gene ambiguous. This CDR3 is built from 12 residues. Trimming cost V 2 bases and J 6 bases, with 8 bases left between them. The germline gives CDR1 SGHAT, CDR2 FQNNGV. The CDR3 sequence is CASSLQQFEQYF. The CDR3 DNA reads TGTGCCAGCAGCTTACAACAATTCGAGCAGTACTTC.

The chain uses TRBV27 and TRBJ2-2; 7 positions match TRBD2. The junction had 3 bases not matched to a gene; V was cut back by 6 bases and J by 5 bases. The CDR3 is made up of 13 amino acids. Germline V gives CDR1 MNHEY, CDR2 SMNVEV (reference sequence). The CDR3 DNA sequence: TGTGCCAGCAGAGGAGCGGGAACCGGGGAGCTGTTTTTT. The encoded protein is CASRGAGTGELFF.

The chain carries TRBV27 and TRBJ1-2; possibly TRBD1 for D (5 bases). V lost 6 bases, J lost 5 bases, and 13 bases lay in between. Germline values: CDR1 MNHEY, CDR2 SMNVEV (reference sequence). This CDR3 is 13 amino acids long. Written as DNA, the CDR3 is TGTGCCAGCAGCCCAGGGATGGAGTATGGCTACACCTTC. Encoded protein: CASSPGMEYGYTF.

The chain has TRBV28 and TRBJ2-5, with 8 nucleotides matching TRBD2. From germline, CDR1 is MDHEN and CDR2 SYDVKM. The CDR3 has 15 amino acids. Trimming cost V 5 bases and J 3 bases; bases outside gene matches: 8. In nucleotides, the CDR3 is TGTGCCAGCAGTCAACCGGGGGGGCCGGAAGAGACCCAGTACTTC. It codes for CASSQPGGPEETQYF.

The chain employs TRBV20-1 and TRBJ2-7; D is ambiguous. The V end lost 7 bases, the J end lost 4 bases, and 8 bases lay between the germline ends. The CDR3 spans 10 residues. The V gene's germline CDR1 is DFQATT and CDR2 SNEGSKA (reference sequence). The CDR3 DNA reads as TGCAGTGTCTCGCGATACGAGCAGTACTTC. This encodes CSVSRYEQYF.

The chain couples TRBV25-1 to TRBJ1-4; D is undetermined. The CDR3 consists of 14 residues. CDR1 and CDR2 from the germline V gene are MGHDK and SYGVNS. Between the trimmed V and J ends, which lost 5 bases and 3 bases, there was a span of 10 bases. The DNA for the CDR3 is TGTGCCAGCAGTCCTCGGGGTTCTAATGAAAAACTGTTTTTT. This encodes CASSPRGSNEKLFF. Together with reference TRBV25-1 and TRBJ1-4, the CDR3 gives the full variable domain: EADIYQTPRYLVIGTGKKITLECSQTMGHDKMYWYQQDPGMELHLIHYSYGVNSTEKGDLSSESTVSRIRTEHFPLTLESARPSHTSQYLCASSPRGSNEKLFFGSGTQLSVL.

V usage is TRBV28 and J usage is TRBJ2-2; a possible D gene is TRBD1 (5 bases). The V end lost 6 bases, the J end lost 7 bases, and 18 bases lay between the germline ends. The CDR3 runs 15 residues. Germline lookup yields CDR1 MDHEN and CDR2 SYDVKM. The CDR3 bases are TGTGCCAGCAGCTGGCCCGACTCCCAGGGCGGGGAGCTGTTTTTT. Protein: CASSWPDSQGGELFF.

V usage is TRBV7-2 and J usage is TRBJ2-1, with a possible D match to TRBD1 (6 bases). With 6 bases removed from V and 9 bases from J, the gap between germline ends came to 18 bases. CDR1 and CDR2 from the germline V gene are SGHTA and FQGNSA. The CDR3 covers 14 residues. Here the CDR3 DNA reads TGTGCCAGCAGTCGCCGGACAGTCTTGTCTGAGCAGTTCTTC. It is translated as CASSRRTVLSEQFF. Full variable domain (missing parts from reference TRBV7-2 and TRBJ2-1): GAGVSQSPSNKVTEKGKDVELRCDPISGHTALYWYRQSLGQGLEFLIYFQGNSAPDKSGLPSDRFSAERTGGSVSTLTIQRTQQEDSAVYLCASSRRTVLSEQFFGPGTRLTVL.

The chain is built from TRBV5-4 and TRBJ2-2; the D gene is possibly TRBD2 (5 bases). This CDR3 has 14 amino acids. V was cut by 4 bases and J by 8 bases, with 15 bases left in between. Per the germline V gene, CDR1 is SGHNT and CDR2 is YYREEE (reference sequence). The CDR3 DNA follows: TGTGCCAGCAGCGGGAGCATATCCACTGGGGAGCTGTTTTTT. Its protein product is CASSGSISTGELFF.

The V gene is TRBV2, the J gene TRBJ2-2; 9 bases match TRBD1. Germline lookup yields CDR1 SNHLY and CDR2 FYNNEI. The CDR3 contains 17 residues. V trimming: 4 bases; J trimming: 4 bases; junction bases outside the gene matches: 10. CDR3 nucleotide sequence: TGTGCCAGCAGTGCAGCCGGGACAGGGCTTGGCACCGGGGAGCTGTTTTTT. This translates into CASSAAGTGLGTGELFF.